A single T cell receptor (beta chain) is shown here with its context. This clone's antigen is unknown. Base qualities are not provided; no much larger clone lies one nucleotide away. This sample was taken from a study of T cell changes during pregnancy in multiple sclerosis (dated by TCRdb to the late 2010s). With respect to the entire study: The study looked at changes in the T cell repertoire across pregnancy in women with multiple sclerosis.

Receptor libraries were prepared by the immunoSEQ multiplex PCR assay. The immuneACCESS repertoire file appears here via TCRdb, limited to in-frame rearrangements. These files lack a portion of the clones; in checked studies, under half of the deficit traces to unresolved V genes, and the cause of the others is not known. The sample records tens of thousands of clones, almost 95% of which are singletons. The ten largest clones capture approximately 0.61% of the sample. V loses 1 base of germline sequence and J loses 0 bases, and the interval between the two ends is 7 bases. Including the terminal cysteine and phenylalanine, the CDR3 comprises 14 residues. The entry retains the CDR3 DNA only, 42 bases that are in frame from base 1. As encoded in the germline V gene, CDR1 is SGHRS while CDR2 is YFSETQ.

The specimen was CD4+ T cells from peripheral blood mononuclear cells, collected in the third trimester of pregnancy. Here the chain combines TRBV5-1 and TRBJ2-5, and perhaps TRBD1 as D gene, on 5 matching bases. The sequence was collected from a female donor with multiple sclerosis, enrolled in a pregnancy study. The DNA is TGCGCCAGCAGCTTGAGACAGTACCAAGAGACCCAGTACTTC. It translates to CASSLRQYQETQYF.